The next 21 T cell receptor delta chains were all read from a single sample in a study of Vγ9Vδ2 T cells in congenital toxoplasmosis. cDNA was made by template-switch reverse transcription with TRGC- and TRDC-specific primers in one tube. The TRGC primer was designed to bind both TRGC1 and TRGC2 constant genes. TCRdb fed the reads into CATT to redo clone calling. The table lists 550 to 800 delta-chain clones, around half of them singletons. Sequencing used gamma-delta T cells from blood. The receptor source for this set is a child under 10 years old born to a mother with Toxoplasma gondii infection during pregnancy, either congenitally infected or uninfected (not recorded which).

A word on this clone: It differs at one base from a far larger clone, so likely a read error. Other DNA variants within this sample encode the same CDR3. The chain is built from TRDV1 and TRDJ1, with a possible D match to TRDD3 (6 bases). No J segment appears in TCRdb, so it was assigned here by matching the sequence to germline. The CDR3 length is 19 residues. Germline CDR1 and CDR2: TSWWSYY and QGS. CDR3 amino acids: CALGEPAGRLGRYTDKLIF. DNA for the CDR3: TGTGCTCTTGGTGAACCAGCCGGTAGGCTGGGGCGGTACACCGATAAACTCATCTTT.

This clone rates as large. The rearrangement links TRDV1 to TRDJ1, with D possibly matching TRDD3 (6 bases). V was cut by 5 bases and J by 4 bases, with 23 bases left in between. The CDR3 runs to 17 residues. CDR1 and CDR2 from the germline V gene are TSWWSYY and QGS. For the CDR3, the DNA is TGTGCTCTTGGGCTCAAGCTCGGACCCGGGGGAGGCGATAAACTCATCTTT. Protein product: CALGLKLGPGGGDKLIF.

This clone came up a few times. V usage is TRDV1 and J usage is TRDJ2; D is perhaps TRDD3 (6 bases). TCRdb gives no J gene; it was assigned here by matching the DNA to germline. CDR3 length: 20 amino acids. The germline CDR1 and CDR2 sequences are TSWWSYY and QGS. Trimming stripped 1 base from V and 4 bases from J, with 25 bases between. The CDR3 reads CALGEREVRGGSAWTAQLFF. In nucleotides, the CDR3 is TGTGCTCTTGGGGAACGTGAAGTCAGGGGGGGGAGTGCTTGGACAGCACAACTCTTCTTT.

A word on this clone: This is likely an artifact of a read error, given a far larger clone one base away. The chain carries TRDV2 and TRDJ1; 11 positions agree with TRDD3. Germline-derived CDR1 and CDR2 are GEAIGNYY and EKD. V lost 1 base, J lost 0 bases, and 6 bases stayed unmatched. There are 17 residues in the CDR3. CDR3 sequence: CACDTLLGDMYTDKLIF. In nucleotides, the CDR3 is TGTGCCTGTGACACGTTACTGGGGGATATGTACACCGATAAACTCATCTTT.

Turning to this clone: It is likely a read error: a sequence one base away is far more abundant. The chain uses TRDV1 and TRDJ1, with 13 positions matching TRDD3. TCRdb carries no J gene annotation; the J gene was assigned here by matching the DNA with germline. The germline gives CDR1 TSWWSYY, CDR2 QGS. The length of the CDR3 is 22 residues. The CDR3 bases are TGTGCTCTTAGTTCCTACCCAAAGTACTGGGGGATACGAGTTAGTAACACCTATAAACTCATCTTT. Protein sequence: CALSSYPKYWGIRVSNTYKLIF.

By sample share, this clone is large (0.1 to 1%). The chain employs TRDV1 and TRDJ1; 12 nucleotides line up with TRDD3. V shed 5 bases and J 1 base; nucleotides not matched to a gene: 26. The germline V gene has CDR1 TSWWSYY and CDR2 QGS. The CDR3 extends over 23 amino acids. This chain's CDR3 is CALGTILPIETGGYPGGTDKLIF. As DNA, the CDR3 is TGTGCTCTTGGGACTATACTTCCCATCGAAACTGGGGGATACCCTGGGGGCACCGATAAACTCATCTTT.

This clone occurred a few times. This likely reflects a read error, since a far larger clone is one base away. J is TRDJ2 and V is TRDV2; 7 bases map to TRDD3. TCRdb carries no J gene annotation; the J gene was assigned here by matching the DNA with germline. J gave up 5 bases and V 3 bases, and 5 bases lay outside the gene matches. This CDR3 comprises 14 residues. In germline, CDR1 is GEAIGNYY, CDR2 EKD. DNA of the CDR3: TGTGCCTGTGACGTACGGGGGGATACAGCACAACTCTTCTTT. Translation gives CACDVRGDTAQLFF.

In the case of this clone: This sequence is one base from a far larger clone and is likely a read error. This chain uses TRDV1 with TRDJ1; D might be TRDD3 (8 bases). No J gene is reported in TCRdb; it was inferred here by comparing the DNA with germline. V was trimmed by 0 bases and J by 0 bases, leaving 50 bases between them. Germline assignment: CDR1 TSWWSYY and CDR2 QGS. CDR3 length: 29 residues. The CDR3 coding sequence is TGTGCTCTTGGGGAACTTCACAGCGAGTCCATTCCTACAAGCTTCGGACTGGGGGCTTACCATCTGTACACCGATAAACTCATCTTT. Protein: CALGELHSESIPTSFGLGAYHLYTDKLIF.

On this clone itself: Additional DNA sequences in this sample encode the identical CDR3. V is TRDV1 and J is TRDJ1, with D perhaps TRDD3 (5 bases). TCRdb offers no J gene call, so here the DNA was matched to germline to obtain one. This CDR3 region has 12 residues. Germline-derived CDR1 and CDR2 are TSWWSYY and QGS. CDR3 sequence reads: CARGEPGLKLIF. The CDR3 nucleotides read TGTGCCCGTGGGGAACCAGGGCTAAAACTCATCTTT.

In this sample, this clone turned up a few times. With a far larger clone one base away, a read error is the likely cause. J is TRDJ1 and V is TRDV2; D gene uncertain. V was cut by 1 base and J by 6 bases, with 11 bases left in between. This CDR3 contains 13 residues. Germline CDR1 reads GEAIGNYY; CDR2 reads EKD. DNA for the CDR3: TGTGCCTGTGACACAATTGGGACCTATAAACTCATCTTT. Encoded protein: CACDTIGTYKLIF.

Remarks on this clone: A far bigger clonotype differs at one base, so this is likely a read error. The same CDR3 arises from other DNA sequences in this sample as well. The chain combines TRDV2 with TRDJ3; possible D gene TRDD3, 6 bases. TCRdb carries no J gene annotation; the J gene was assigned here by matching the DNA with germline. Trimming removed 0 bases at V and 4 bases at J, with 18 bases between. Germline V CDR1 and CDR2: GEAIGNYY, EKD. CDR3 size: 19 residues. CDR3: CACDTWGALSSWDTRQMFF. The CDR3 bases are TGTGCCTGTGACACCTGGGGGGCGCTGAGCTCTTGGGACACCCGACAGATGTTTTTC.

Concerning this clone: Since a far larger clone is one base different, this is likely a read error. The chain joins TRDV1 to TRDJ1; 7 nucleotides align to TRDD3. The J gene, absent from TCRdb, was called here by matching the DNA to germline. The CDR3 is 18 amino acids. The germline CDR1 and CDR2 sequences are TSWWSYY and QGS. The CDR3 bases are TGTGCGCTTGGGGAACTTAGTCTACCCCCCTGGGGGACCGATAAACTCATCTTT. Protein product: CALGELSLPPWGTDKLIF.

With regard to this clone: With only one base between it and a far larger clone, this is likely a read error. The chain recombines TRDV2 with TRDJ3, with 11 bases identical to TRDD3. The J gene, absent from TCRdb, was called here by matching the DNA to germline. The CDR3 is made up of 19 amino acids. Germline-derived CDR1 and CDR2 are GEAIGNYY and EKD. CDR3 DNA: TGTGCCTGTGACACCGTACTGGGGGATAGCTCCTTGGACACCCGACAGATGTTTTTC. This translates into CACDTVLGDSSLDTRQMFF.

V and J are TRDV2 and TRDJ3; 7 bases line up with TRDD3. The J gene comes from matching the DNA to germline here; TCRdb lacks it. V dropped 0 bases and J dropped 0; count of bases not matched to a gene: 1. There are 17 residues in the CDR3. The germline V gene encodes CDR1 GEAIGNYY and CDR2 EKD. CDR3 region: CACDTWGSSWDTRQMFF. Here the CDR3 DNA reads TGTGCCTGTGACACCTGGGGGAGCTCCTGGGACACCCGACAGATGTTTTTC.

In the case of this clone: A far larger clone differs by one base, so this is likely a read error. The V and J genes are TRDV2 and TRDJ2; D may be TRDD3 (5 bases). CDR1 is GEAIGNYY and CDR2 is EKD in the germline V gene. CDR3 length: 14 residues. V lost 4 bases to trimming and J lost 5 bases, with 13 bases between them. CDR3 region: CACDSLVDTAQLFF. In DNA form, the CDR3 reads TGTGCCTGTGATTCACTGGTGGATACAGCACAACTCTTCTTT.

Of note for this clone: One base separates it from a far larger clone, so it is likely a read error. The chain recombines TRDV2 with TRDJ2; the D gene is possibly TRDD3 (6 bases). The J gene, not given by TCRdb, was assigned here from a germline match of the nucleotide sequence. Germline V gene sequence: CDR1 GEAIGNYY, CDR2 EKD. Trimming took 3 bases from V and 5 from J, leaving 12 bases between them. The CDR3 is 14 amino acids. CDR3 in DNA: TGTGCCTGTGACGTACTGGGCGATACAGCACAACTCTTCTTT. This encodes CACDVLGDTAQLFF.

Notes on this clone: One base separates it from a far larger clone, so it is likely a read error. The chain employs TRDV1 and TRDJ1, with TRDD3 identical over 8 bases. TCRdb supplies no J gene; here it was assigned by aligning the nucleotide sequence to germline. The V and J ends lost 8 bases and 3 bases, in that order; junction bases with no gene match: 35. The CDR3 contains 23 residues. From germline, CDR1 is TSWWSYY and CDR2 QGS. The CDR3 loop is CALPSDLSSEGTWGTIFPDKLIF. DNA for the CDR3: TGTGCTCTTCCTTCCGATCTTTCCTCAGAGGGAACCTGGGGGACCATATTCCCCGATAAACTCATCTTT.

A remark on this clone: TCRdb's protein for this DNA is that of a much larger clone and differs from the translation at residue 5, likely a read error; the protein shown is the DNA translation. The V call is TRDV1, the J call TRDJ1; D is unclear. Because TCRdb records no J gene, it was assigned here through a match of the DNA to germline. V lost 4 bases to trimming and J lost 1 base, with 16 bases between them. This CDR3 comprises 16 residues. Looked up from germline, CDR1 is TSWWSYY and CDR2 is QGS. The chain's CDR3 is CALGGDKLDLTDKLIF. The CDR3 bases are TGTGCTCTTGGGGGAGATAAGTTGGATCTCACCGATAAACTCATCTTT.

Only a few counts were recorded for this clone. This likely traces to a read error, being one base from a far larger clone. The identical CDR3 is also encoded by other nucleotide sequences in the sample. The chain is built from TRDV1 and TRDJ1; D is ambiguous. In the absence of a J gene in TCRdb, the DNA was matched to germline to assign it here. This CDR3 contains 14 residues. Trimming removed 5 bases at V and 4 bases at J, with 14 bases between. Germline V lookup: CDR1 TSWWSYY, CDR2 QGS. This CDR3 reads CALGIPIPGDKLIF. CDR3 sequence (DNA): TGTGCTCTTGGGATCCCTATCCCCGGCGATAAACTCATCTTT.

This clone is hyperexpanded (1% or more) within its sample. This rearrangement joins TRDV2 to TRDJ1, with 7 bases lining up with TRDD3. The V gene end was trimmed by 0 bases and the J gene end by 2 bases; junction bases not matched to a gene: 2. The V gene's germline CDR1 is GEAIGNYY and CDR2 EKD. The CDR3 spans 14 residues. Here the CDR3 reads CACDTWGKTDKLIF. As DNA, the CDR3 is TGTGCCTGTGACACCTGGGGGAAAACCGATAAACTCATCTTT.

Concerning this clone: It is likely a read error: a sequence one base away is far more abundant. The same CDR3 arises from other DNA sequences in this sample as well. This sequence joins TRDV2 and TRDJ3; TRDD3 matches 8 bases. No J segment appears in TCRdb, so it was assigned here by matching the sequence to germline. The CDR3 sequence is 19 residues long. Germline CDR1 is GEAIGNYY and CDR2 is EKD. V was pared by 1 base and J by 0 bases, with 7 bases of the junction left unmatched. The CDR3 is CACDTVTGGRSWDTRQMFF. CDR3 nucleotide sequence: TGTGCCTGTGACACGGTGACTGGGGGCCGCTCCTGGGACACCCGACAGATGTTTTTC.